This T cell receptor beta chain was found in a study of lymphopenia after photon versus proton radiotherapy. The CDR3 extends over 14 amino acids. V dropped 4 bases and J dropped 1; count of bases not matched to a gene: 1. Germline-derived CDR1 and CDR2 are SGHRS and YFSETQ. This clone was seen a handful of times. Repertoires were generated with immunoSEQ multiplex PCR, while TCRdb's copy carries only in-frame clones and drops some. The data show around 160,000 clones, with about 85% seen just once and approximately 4.8% held by the top ten. Sample: peripheral blood, taken from a patient treated with photon-based radiotherapy. V usage is TRBV5-1 and J usage is TRBJ1-1, with TRBD1 matching 10 bases. The TCR comes from a man between 50 and 59 years old with gastric cancer. The chain's CDR3 is CASSRQGANTEAFF. The CDR3 nucleotides are TGCGCCAGCAGCCGACAGGGGGCGAACACTGAAGCTTTCTTT.